The T cell receptor beta chain described here comes from a study of T-cell memory formation after mild COVID-19. About the research overall: Clusters of TCRs were largely donor specific. General study points: Some clones that responded turned up in pre-infection memory, which suggests that cross-reactive memory joined in. There was a balanced CD4/CD8 profile in clones contracting day 15 to 85, and later expanders leaned CD4+.

This clonotype was counted a few times. Its antigen is unidentified. It was 5'RACE with constant-segment primers that produced the TCR alpha and TCR beta cDNA libraries, which carried sample barcodes and UMIs. TCRdb processed the 5' RACE reads anew with MiXCR; each CDR3 protein has one entry. Among approximately 430,000 distinct CDR3 sequences listed, about a quarter were seen once. Germline V lookup: CDR1 SGHVS, CDR2 FQNEAQ. The V segment lost 3 bases and the J segment 6 bases; nucleotides outside the gene matches: 8. CDR3 length equals 16 residues. The chain carries TRBV7-8 and TRBJ2-7, with 13 bases identical to TRBD2. Sequenced: PBMCs or a T cell subset sorted from them (not recorded which). This receptor was taken from an adult woman who had mild COVID-19 (a few samples of this study predate the infection). Cell type and time point are not known. CDR3 region: CASSFGLAGVRGEQYF. CDR3 DNA: TGTGCCAGCAGCTTCGGACTAGCGGGAGTTCGAGGCGAGCAGTACTTC.